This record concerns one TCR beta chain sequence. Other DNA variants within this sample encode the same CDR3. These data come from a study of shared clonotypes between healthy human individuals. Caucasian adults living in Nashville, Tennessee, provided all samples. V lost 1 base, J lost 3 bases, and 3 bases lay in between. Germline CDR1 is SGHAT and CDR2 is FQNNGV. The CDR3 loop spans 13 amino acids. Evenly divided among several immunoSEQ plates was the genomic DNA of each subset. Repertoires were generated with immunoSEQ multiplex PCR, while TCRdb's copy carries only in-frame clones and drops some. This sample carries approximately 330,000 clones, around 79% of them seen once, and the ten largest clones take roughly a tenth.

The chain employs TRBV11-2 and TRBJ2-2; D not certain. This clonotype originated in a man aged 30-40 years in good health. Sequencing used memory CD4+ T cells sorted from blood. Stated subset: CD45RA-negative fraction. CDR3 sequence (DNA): TGTGCCAGCAGCTTAGTAGACACCGGGGAGCTGTTTTTT. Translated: CASSLVDTGELFF.